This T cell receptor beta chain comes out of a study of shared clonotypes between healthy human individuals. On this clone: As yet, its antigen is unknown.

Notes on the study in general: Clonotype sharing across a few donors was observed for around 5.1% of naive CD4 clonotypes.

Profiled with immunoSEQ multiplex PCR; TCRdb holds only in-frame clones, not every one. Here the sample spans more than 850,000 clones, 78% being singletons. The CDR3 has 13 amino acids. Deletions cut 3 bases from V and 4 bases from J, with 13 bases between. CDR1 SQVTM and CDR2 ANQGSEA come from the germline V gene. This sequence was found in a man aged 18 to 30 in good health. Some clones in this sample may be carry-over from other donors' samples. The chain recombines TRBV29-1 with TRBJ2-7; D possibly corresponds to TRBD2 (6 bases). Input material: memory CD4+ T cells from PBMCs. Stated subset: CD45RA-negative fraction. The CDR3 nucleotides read TGCAGCGTTGAGGGGGGATTGGGGTACGAGCAGTACTTC. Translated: CSVEGGLGYEQYF.